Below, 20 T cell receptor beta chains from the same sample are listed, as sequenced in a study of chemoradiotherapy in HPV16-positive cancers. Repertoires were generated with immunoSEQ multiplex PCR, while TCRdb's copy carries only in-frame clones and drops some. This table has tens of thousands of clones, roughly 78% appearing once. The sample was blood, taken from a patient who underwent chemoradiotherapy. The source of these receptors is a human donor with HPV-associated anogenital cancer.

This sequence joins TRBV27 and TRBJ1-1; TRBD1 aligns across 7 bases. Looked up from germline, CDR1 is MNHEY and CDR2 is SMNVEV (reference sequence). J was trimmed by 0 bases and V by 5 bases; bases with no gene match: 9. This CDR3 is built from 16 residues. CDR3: CASSRSGTAMNTEAFF. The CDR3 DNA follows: TGTGCCAGCAGTCGCTCCGGGACAGCCATGAACACTGAAGCTTTCTTT.

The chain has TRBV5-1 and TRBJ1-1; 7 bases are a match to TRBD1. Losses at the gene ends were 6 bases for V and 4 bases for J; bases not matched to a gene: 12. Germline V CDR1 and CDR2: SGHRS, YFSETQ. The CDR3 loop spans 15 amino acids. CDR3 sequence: CASTDRVGGSTEAFF. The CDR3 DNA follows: TGCGCCAGCACTGACAGGGTAGGTGGGAGCACTGAAGCTTTCTTT. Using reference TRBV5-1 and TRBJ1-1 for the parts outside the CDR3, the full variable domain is KAGVTQTPRYLIKTRGQQVTLSCSPISGHRSVSWYQQTPGQGLQFLFEYFSETQRNKGNFPGRFSGRQFSNSRSEMNVSTLELGDSALYLCASTDRVGGSTEAFFGQGTRLTVV.

The CDR3 reads CASSSNGANVLTF. The CDR3 DNA sequence: TGTGCCAGCAGTTCAAATGGGGCCAACGTCCTGACTTTC. The rearrangement links TRBV27 to TRBJ2-6; no clear D gene. Trimming removed 4 bases from V and 3 bases from J, with 4 bases in between. This CDR3 has 13 residues. Per the germline V gene, CDR1 is MNHEY and CDR2 is SMNVEV (reference sequence).

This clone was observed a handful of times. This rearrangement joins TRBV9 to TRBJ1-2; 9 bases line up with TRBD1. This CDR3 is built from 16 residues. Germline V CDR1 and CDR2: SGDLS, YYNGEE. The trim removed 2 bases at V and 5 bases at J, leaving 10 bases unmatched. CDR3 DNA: TGTGCCAGCAGCGTTGATCGGGGACAGGGCCTTTATGGCTACACCTTC. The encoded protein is CASSVDRGQGLYGYTF.

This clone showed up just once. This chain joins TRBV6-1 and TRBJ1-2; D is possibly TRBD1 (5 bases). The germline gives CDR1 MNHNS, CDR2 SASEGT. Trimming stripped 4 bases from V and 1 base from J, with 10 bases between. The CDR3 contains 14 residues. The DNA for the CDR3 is TGTGCCAGCAGTGCACAGGCCAATAACTATGGCTACACCTTC. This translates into CASSAQANNYGYTF.

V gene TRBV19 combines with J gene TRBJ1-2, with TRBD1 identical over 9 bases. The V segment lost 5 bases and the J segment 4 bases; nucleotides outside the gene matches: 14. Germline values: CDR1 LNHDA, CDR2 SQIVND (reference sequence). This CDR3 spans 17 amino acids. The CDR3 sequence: CASSPGTGTGFGYGYTF. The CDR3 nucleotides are TGTGCCAGTAGTCCAGGAACCGGGACAGGGTTCGGCTATGGCTACACCTTC.

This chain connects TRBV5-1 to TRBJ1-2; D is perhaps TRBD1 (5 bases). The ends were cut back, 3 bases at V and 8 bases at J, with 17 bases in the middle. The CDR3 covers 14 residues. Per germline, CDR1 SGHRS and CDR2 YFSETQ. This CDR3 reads CASSSAMGEGGYTF. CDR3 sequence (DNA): TGCGCCAGCAGCTCGGCCATGGGGGAAGGAGGCTACACCTTC.

The CDR3 protein is CASSPFFRAPNTEAFF. The CDR3 bases are TGTGCCAGCAGCCCCTTTTTCCGGGCTCCTAACACTGAAGCTTTCTTT. The chain employs TRBV2 and TRBJ1-1; D remains unclear. Trimming took 6 bases from V and 2 from J, leaving 19 bases between them. The CDR3 runs 16 residues. Germline V lookup: CDR1 SNHLY, CDR2 FYNNEI.

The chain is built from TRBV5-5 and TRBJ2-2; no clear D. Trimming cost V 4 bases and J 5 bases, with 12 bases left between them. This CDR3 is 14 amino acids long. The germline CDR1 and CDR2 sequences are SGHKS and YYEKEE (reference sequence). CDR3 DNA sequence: TGTGCCAGCAGCGATCCTTGGGGTACCGGGGAGCTGTTTTTT. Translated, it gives CASSDPWGTGELFF.

The CDR3, as DNA: TGTGCCACCAGCATGCCTTCCTCTGGAAACACCATATATTTT. Translating gives CATSMPSSGNTIYF. The chain has TRBV15 and TRBJ1-3, with no clear D. The germline V gene encodes CDR1 LNHNV and CDR2 YYDKDF (reference sequence). The CDR3 consists of 14 residues. Trimming stripped 4 bases from V and 0 bases from J, with 7 bases between.

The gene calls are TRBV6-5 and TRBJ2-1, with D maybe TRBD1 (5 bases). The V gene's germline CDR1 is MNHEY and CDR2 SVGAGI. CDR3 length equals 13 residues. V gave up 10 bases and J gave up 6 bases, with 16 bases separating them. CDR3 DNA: TGTGCCACCCAATTGAGACAGACCAATGAGCAGTTCTTC. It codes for CATQLRQTNEQFF.

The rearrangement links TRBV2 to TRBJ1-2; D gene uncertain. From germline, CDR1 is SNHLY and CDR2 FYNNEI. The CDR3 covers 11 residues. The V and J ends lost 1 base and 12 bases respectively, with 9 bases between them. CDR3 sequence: CASSEGVRDTF. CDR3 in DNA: TGTGCCAGCAGTGAAGGGGTACGGGACACCTTC.

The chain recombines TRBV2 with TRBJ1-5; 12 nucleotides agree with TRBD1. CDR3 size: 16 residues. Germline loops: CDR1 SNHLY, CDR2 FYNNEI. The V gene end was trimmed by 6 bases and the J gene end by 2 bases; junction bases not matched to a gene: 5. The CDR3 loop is CASRGQGALGNQPQHF. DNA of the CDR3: TGTGCCAGCAGGGGACAGGGGGCATTAGGCAATCAGCCCCAGCATTTT.

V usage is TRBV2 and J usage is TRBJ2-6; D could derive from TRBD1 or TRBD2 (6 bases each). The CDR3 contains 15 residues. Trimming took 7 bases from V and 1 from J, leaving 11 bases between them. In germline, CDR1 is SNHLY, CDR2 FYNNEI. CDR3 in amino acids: CASTRGGSGANVLTF. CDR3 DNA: TGTGCCAGCACCCGAGGGGGGTCTGGGGCCAACGTCCTGACTTTC.

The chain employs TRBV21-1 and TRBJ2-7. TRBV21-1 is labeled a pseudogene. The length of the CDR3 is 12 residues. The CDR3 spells CASSGNRFHSSF. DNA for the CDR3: TGTGCCAGCAGCGGGAACCGGTTTCACTCTTCATTC.

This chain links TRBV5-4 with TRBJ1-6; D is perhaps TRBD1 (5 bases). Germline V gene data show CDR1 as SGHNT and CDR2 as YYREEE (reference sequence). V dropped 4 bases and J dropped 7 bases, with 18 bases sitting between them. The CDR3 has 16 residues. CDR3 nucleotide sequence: TGTGCCAGCAGCCTTGGGAGGGGATCTGAGAATTCACCCCTCCACTTT. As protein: CASSLGRGSENSPLHF.

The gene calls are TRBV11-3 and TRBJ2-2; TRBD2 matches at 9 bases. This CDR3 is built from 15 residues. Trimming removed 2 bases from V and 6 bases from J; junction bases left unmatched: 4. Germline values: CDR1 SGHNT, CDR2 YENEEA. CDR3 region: CASSLLRGGPGELFF. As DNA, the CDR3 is TGTGCCAGCAGCTTATTGCGGGGGGGCCCCGGGGAGCTGTTTTTT.

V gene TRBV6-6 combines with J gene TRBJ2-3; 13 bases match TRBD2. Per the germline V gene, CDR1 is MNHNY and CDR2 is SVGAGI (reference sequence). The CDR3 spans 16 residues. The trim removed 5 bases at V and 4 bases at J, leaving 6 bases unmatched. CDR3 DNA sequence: TGTGCCAGCAGTCTGCCACTAGCGGGGGGGGCAGATACGCAGTATTTT. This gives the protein CASSLPLAGGADTQYF.

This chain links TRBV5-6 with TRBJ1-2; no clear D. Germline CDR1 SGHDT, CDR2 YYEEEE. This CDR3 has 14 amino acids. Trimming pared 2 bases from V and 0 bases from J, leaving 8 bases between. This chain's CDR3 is CASSFTAPNYGYTF. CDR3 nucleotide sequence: TGTGCCAGCAGCTTTACAGCTCCTAACTATGGCTACACCTTC.

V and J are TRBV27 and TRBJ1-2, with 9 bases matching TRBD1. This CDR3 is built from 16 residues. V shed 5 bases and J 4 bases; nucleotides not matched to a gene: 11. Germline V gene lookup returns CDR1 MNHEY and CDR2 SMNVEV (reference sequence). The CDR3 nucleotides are TGTGCCAGCAGTCCCTCTCCTGACAGGGGGGGCTATGGCTACACCTTC. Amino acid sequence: CASSPSPDRGGYGYTF.